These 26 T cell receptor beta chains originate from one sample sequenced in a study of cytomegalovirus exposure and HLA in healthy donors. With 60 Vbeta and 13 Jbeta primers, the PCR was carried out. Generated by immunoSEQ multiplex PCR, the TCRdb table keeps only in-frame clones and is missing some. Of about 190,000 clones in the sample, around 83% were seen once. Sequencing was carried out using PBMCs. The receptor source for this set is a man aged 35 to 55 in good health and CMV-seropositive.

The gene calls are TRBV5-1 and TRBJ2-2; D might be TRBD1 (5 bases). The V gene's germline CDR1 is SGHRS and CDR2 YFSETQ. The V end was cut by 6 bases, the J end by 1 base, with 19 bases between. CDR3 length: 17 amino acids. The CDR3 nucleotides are TGCGCCAGCAACCGAACACCACAGGAAGGGAACACCGGGGAGCTGTTTTTT. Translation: CASNRTPQEGNTGELFF.

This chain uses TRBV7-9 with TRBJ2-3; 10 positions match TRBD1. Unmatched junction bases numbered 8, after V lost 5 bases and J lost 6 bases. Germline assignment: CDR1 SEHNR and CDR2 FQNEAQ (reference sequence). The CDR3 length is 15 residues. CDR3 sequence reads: CASSPRQGAGDTQYF. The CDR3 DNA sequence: TGTGCCAGCAGCCCCCGACAGGGGGCGGGGGATACGCAGTATTTT. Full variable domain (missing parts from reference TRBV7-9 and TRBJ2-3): DTGVSQNPRHKITKRGQNVTFRCDPISEHNRLYWYRQTLGQGPEFLTYFQNEAQLEKSRLLSDRFSAERPKGSFSTLEIQRTEQGDSAMYLCASSPRQGAGDTQYFGPGTRLTVL.

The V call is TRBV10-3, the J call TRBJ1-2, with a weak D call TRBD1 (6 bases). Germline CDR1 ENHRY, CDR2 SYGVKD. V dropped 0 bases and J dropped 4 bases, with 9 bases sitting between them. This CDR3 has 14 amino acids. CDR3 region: CAISESSDSYGYTF. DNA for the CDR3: TGTGCCATCAGTGAGTCTTCGGACAGCTATGGCTACACCTTC.

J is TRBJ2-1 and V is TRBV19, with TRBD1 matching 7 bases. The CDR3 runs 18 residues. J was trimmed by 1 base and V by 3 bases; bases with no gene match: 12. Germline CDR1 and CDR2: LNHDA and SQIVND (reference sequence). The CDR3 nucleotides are TGTGCCAGTAGTATGGTCAGCTTAGGGGGCGCGTCCTACAATGAGCAGTTCTTC. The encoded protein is CASSMVSLGGASYNEQFF. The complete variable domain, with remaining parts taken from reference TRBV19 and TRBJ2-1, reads DGGITQSPKYLFRKEGQNVTLSCEQNLNHDAMYWYRQDPGQGLRLIYYSQIVNDFQKGDIAEGYSVSREKKESFPLTVTSAQKNPTAFYLCASSMVSLGGASYNEQFFGPGTRLTVL.

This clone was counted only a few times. The CDR3 nucleotides read TGTGCCAGCAGCTTATCGGGGTGGGCGGGAGCCAAGCGGTCCTACGAGCAGTACTTC. The encoded protein is CASSLSGWAGAKRSYEQYF. This chain joins TRBV7-9 and TRBJ2-7; 7 positions match TRBD2. V shed 2 bases, J shed 1 base, and the junction held 17 bases outside the gene matches. The CDR3 sequence is 19 residues long. Germline V gene sequence: CDR1 SEHNR, CDR2 FQNEAQ (reference sequence).

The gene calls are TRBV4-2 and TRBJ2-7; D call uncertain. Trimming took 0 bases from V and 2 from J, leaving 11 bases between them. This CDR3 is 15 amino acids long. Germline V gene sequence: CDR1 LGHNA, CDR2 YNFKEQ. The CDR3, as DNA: TGTGCCAGCAGCCAAGAGAAACACCTCACCTACGAGCAGTACTTC. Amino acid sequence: CASSQEKHLTYEQYF.

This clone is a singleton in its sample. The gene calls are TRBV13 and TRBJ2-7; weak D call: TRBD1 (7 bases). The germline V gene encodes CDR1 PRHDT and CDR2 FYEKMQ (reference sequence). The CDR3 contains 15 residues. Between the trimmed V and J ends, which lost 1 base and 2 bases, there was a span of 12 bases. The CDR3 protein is CASSLAGDRTYEQYF. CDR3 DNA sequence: TGTGCCAGCAGCTTAGCGGGGGACAGAACCTACGAGCAGTACTTC.

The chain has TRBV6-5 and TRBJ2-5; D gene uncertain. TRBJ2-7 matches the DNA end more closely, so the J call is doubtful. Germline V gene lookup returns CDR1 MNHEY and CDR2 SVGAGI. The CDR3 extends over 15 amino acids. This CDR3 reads CASSYLAQRDYEQYF. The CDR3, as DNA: TGTGCCAGCAGTTACTTGGCCCAACGAGACTACGAGCAGTACTTC.

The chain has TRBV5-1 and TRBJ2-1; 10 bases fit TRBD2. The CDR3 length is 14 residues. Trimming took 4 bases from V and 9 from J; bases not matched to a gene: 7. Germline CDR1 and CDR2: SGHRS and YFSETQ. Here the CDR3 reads CASSLEREGLEQFF. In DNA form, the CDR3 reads TGCGCCAGCAGCCTCGAGCGGGAGGGCCTTGAGCAGTTCTTC.

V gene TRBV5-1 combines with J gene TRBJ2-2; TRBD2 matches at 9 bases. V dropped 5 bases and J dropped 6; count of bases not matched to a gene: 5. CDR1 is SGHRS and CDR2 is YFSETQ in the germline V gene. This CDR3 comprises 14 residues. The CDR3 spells CASRDSGSPGELFF. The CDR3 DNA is TGCGCCAGCAGGGATAGCGGGAGCCCCGGGGAGCTGTTTTTT.

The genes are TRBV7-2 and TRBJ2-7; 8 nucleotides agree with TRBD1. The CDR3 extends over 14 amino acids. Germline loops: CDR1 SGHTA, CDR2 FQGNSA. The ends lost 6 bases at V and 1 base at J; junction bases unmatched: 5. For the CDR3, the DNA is TGTGCCAGCAGTTGGGACAGGACATCCTACGAGCAGTACTTC. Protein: CASSWDRTSYEQYF.

DNA for the CDR3: TGTGCCAGCAGCGTAATTGGGGCGGTAGATACGCAGTATTTT. Protein: CASSVIGAVDTQYF. This chain links TRBV9 with TRBJ2-3, with D perhaps matching TRBD1 (5 bases). Between the trimmed V and J ends, which lost 1 base and 5 bases, there was a span of 11 bases. This CDR3 spans 14 amino acids. The germline CDR1 and CDR2 sequences are SGDLS and YYNGEE. Based on the CDR3 plus reference TRBV9 and TRBJ2-3, the full variable domain is DSGVTQTPKHLITATGQRVTLRCSPRSGDLSVYWYQQSLDQGLQFLIQYYNGEERAKGNILERFSAQQFPDLHSELNLSSLELGDSALYFCASSVIGAVDTQYFGPGTRLTVL.

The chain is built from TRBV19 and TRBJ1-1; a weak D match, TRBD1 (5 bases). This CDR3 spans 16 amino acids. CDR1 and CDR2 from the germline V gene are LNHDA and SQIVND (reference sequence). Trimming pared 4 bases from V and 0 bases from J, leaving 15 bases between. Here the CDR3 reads CASSRLDSEMNTEAFF. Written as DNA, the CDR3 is TGTGCCAGTAGTAGATTAGACAGCGAGATGAACACTGAAGCTTTCTTT.

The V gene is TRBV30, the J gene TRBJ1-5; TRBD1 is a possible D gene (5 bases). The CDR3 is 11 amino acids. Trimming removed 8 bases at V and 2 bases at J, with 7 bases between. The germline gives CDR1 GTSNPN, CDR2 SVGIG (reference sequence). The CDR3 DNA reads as TGTGCCGCGGGGCGCAATCAGCCCCAGCATTTT. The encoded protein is CAAGRNQPQHF.

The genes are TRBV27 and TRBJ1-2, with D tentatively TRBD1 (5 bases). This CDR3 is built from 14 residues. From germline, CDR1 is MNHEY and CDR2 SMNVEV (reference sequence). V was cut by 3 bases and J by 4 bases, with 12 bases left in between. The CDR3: CASSFRRQGYGYTF. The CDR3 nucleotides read TGTGCCAGCAGTTTCCGAAGGCAGGGCTATGGCTACACCTTC.

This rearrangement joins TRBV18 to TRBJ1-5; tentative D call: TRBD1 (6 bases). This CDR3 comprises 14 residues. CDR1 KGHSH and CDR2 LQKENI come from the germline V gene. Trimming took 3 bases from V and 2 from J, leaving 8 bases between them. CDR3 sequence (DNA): TGTGCCAGCTCACCGTCAGGGGGCAATCAGCCCCAGCATTTT. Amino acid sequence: CASSPSGGNQPQHF. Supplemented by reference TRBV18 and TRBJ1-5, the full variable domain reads NAGVMQNPRHLVRRRGQEARLRCSPMKGHSHVYWYRQLPEEGLKFMVYLQKENIIDESGMPKERFSAEFPKEGPSILRIQQVVRGDSAAYFCASSPSGGNQPQHFGDGTRLSIL.

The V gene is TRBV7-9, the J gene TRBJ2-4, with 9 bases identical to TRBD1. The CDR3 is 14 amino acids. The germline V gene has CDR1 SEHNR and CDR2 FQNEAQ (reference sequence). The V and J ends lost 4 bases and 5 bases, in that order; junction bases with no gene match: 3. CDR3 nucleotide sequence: TGTGCCAGCAGCTCGGACAGGGGCCAAAACATTCAGTACTTC. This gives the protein CASSSDRGQNIQYF.

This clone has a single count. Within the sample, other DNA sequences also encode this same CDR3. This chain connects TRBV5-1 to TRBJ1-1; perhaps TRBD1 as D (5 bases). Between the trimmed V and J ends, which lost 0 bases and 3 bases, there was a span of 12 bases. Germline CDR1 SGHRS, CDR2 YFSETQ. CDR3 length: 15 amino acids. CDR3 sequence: CASSLVIGGDTEAFF. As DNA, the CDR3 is TGCGCCAGCAGCTTGGTGATTGGGGGGGACACTGAAGCTTTCTTT.

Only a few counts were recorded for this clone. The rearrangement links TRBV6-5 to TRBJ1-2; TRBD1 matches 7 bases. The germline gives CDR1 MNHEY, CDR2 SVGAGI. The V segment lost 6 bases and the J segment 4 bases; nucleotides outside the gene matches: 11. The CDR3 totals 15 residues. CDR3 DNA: TGTGCCAGCAGACCTGTGGGGCAGGGGGGCTATGGCTACACCTTC. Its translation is CASRPVGQGGYGYTF.

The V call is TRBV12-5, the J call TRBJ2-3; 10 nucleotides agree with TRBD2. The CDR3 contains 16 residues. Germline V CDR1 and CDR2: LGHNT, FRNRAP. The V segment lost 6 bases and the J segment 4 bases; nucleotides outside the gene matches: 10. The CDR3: CASGPNVAGGSDTQYF. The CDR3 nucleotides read TGTGCTAGTGGCCCCAACGTAGCGGGAGGCTCAGATACGCAGTATTTT.

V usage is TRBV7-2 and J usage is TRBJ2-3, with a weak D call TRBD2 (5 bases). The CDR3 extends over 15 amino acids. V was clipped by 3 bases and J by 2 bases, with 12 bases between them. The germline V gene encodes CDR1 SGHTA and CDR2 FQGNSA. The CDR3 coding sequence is TGTGCCAGCAGCTTTGGAGACTATAACACAGATACGCAGTATTTT. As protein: CASSFGDYNTDTQYF.

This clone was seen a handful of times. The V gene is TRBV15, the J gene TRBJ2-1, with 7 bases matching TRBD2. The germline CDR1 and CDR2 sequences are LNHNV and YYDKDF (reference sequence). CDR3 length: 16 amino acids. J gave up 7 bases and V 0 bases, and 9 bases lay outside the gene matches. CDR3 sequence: CATSRDSGGSANEQFF. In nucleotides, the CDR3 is TGTGCCACCAGCAGAGATTCAGGCGGGAGCGCGAATGAGCAGTTCTTC.

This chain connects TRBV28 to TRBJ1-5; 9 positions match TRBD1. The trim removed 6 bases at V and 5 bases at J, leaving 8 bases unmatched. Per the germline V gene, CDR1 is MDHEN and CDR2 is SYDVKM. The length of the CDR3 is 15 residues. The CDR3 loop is CASSPEGQGYQPQHF. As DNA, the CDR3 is TGTGCCAGCAGCCCCGAGGGACAGGGATATCAGCCCCAGCATTTT.

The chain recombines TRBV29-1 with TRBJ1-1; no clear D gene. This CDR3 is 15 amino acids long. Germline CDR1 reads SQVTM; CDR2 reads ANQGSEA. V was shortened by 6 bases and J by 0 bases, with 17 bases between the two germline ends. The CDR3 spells CSVSRARGLNTEAFF. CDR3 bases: TGCAGCGTCTCCCGGGCGAGAGGGTTGAACACTGAAGCTTTCTTT.

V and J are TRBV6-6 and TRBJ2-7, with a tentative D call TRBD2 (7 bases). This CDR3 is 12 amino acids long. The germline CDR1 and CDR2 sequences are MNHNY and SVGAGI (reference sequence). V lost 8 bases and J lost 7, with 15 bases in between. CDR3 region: CASVPGGGEQYF. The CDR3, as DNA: TGTGCCAGCGTCCCGGGGGGCGGTGAGCAGTACTTC.

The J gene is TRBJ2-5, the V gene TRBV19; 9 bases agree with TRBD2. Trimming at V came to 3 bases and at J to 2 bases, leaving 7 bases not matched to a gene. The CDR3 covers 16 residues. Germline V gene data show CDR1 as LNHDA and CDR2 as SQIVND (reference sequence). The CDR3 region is CASSILAGGKQETQYF. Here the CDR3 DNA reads TGTGCCAGTAGTATCTTGGCGGGAGGGAAACAAGAGACCCAGTACTTC.